This T cell receptor beta chain was sequenced in a study of T cell responses to AZD1222 COVID-19 vaccine. Overall study: Investigators merged groups given second doses at roughly 4 or roughly 12 weeks.

General study results and limits: CD4 TCRs associated with vaccination spanned spike, dominating at 160-218 and 743-854. White British ancestry dominated among donors, who included more females, and clonal diversity was possibly underestimated. As reported, nearly half of all spike-specific TCRs target variant regions that are unmutated.

The method was immunoSEQ multiplex PCR; TCRdb's version includes in-frame clones alone and lacks a portion of them. The table records 73,000 or so clones, roughly 82% of them present only once. The length of the CDR3 is 12 residues. V gave up 6 bases and J gave up 4 bases; unmatched junction bases: 1. Germline V lookup: CDR1 LGHDT, CDR2 YNNKEL (reference sequence). A note on this clone: Its target is unknown.

The chain joins TRBV3-1 (or the pseudogene TRBV3-2) to TRBJ2-3; 7 positions agree with TRBD1. This sample comprised peripheral blood, obtained on day 0 of AZD1222 vaccination. This sequence was found in an adult in good health. CDR3 amino acids: CASRQGADTQYF. DNA of the CDR3: TGTGCCAGCAGGCAGGGGGCAGATACGCAGTATTTT.